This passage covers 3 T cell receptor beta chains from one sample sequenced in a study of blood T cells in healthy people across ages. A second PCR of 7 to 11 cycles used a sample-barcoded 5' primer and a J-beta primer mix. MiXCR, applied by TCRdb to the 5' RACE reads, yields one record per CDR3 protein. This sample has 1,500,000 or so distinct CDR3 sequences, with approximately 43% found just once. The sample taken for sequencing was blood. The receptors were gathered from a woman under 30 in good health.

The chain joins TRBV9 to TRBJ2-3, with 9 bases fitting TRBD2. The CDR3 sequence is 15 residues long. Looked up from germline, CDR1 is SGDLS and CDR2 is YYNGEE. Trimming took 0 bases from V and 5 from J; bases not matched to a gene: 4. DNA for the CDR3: TGTGCCAGCAGCGTAGCAGCGGGAGGCGGAGATACGCAGTATTTT. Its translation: CASSVAAGGGDTQYF.

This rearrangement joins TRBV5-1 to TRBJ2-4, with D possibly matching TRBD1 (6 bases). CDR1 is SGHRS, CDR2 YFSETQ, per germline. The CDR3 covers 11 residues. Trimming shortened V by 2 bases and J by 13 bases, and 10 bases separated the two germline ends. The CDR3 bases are TGCGCCAGCAGCTTCCGACAGGAGCAGTACTTC. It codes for CASSFRQEQYF.

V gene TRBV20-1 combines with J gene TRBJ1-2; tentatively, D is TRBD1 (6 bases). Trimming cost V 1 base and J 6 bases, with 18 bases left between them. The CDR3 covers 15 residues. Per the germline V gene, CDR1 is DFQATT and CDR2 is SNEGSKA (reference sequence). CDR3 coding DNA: TGCAGTGCTAGAGGACAGGCGGCTTCGGGAGATGGCTACACCTTC. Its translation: CSARGQAASGDGYTF.